This T cell receptor (beta chain) was captured in a study of blood T cells in healthy people across ages. Using a J-beta primer mix together with a sample-barcoded 5' primer, a second PCR was run for roughly 7 to 11 cycles. MiXCR, run by TCRdb on the 5' RACE reads, gives a single entry per CDR3 protein. The sample lists roughly 680,000 distinct CDR3 sequences, about 52% occurring once. V was pared by 2 bases and J by 9 bases, with 11 bases of the junction left unmatched. This CDR3 contains 15 residues. The germline V gene encodes CDR1 SQVTM and CDR2 ANQGSEA. This receptor was identified in a woman aged 60-75 years in good health. This chain links TRBV29-1 with TRBJ2-1; 9 bases map to TRBD2. What was sequenced was blood. The CDR3 coding sequence is TGCAGCGTTGAAAGGATGCTAGCGGGAAGAGGTGAGCAGTTCTTC. Protein product: CSVERMLAGRGEQFF.